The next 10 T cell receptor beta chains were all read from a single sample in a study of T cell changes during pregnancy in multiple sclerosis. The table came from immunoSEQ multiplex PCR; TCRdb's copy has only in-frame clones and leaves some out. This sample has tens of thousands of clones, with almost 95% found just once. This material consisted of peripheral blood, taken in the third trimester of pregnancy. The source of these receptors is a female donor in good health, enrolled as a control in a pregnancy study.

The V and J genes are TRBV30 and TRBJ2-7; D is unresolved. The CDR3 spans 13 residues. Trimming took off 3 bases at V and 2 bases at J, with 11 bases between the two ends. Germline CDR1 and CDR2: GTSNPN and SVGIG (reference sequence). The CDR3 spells CAWRSGSTYEQYF. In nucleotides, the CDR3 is TGTGCCTGGAGAAGTGGCAGTACCTACGAGCAGTACTTC.

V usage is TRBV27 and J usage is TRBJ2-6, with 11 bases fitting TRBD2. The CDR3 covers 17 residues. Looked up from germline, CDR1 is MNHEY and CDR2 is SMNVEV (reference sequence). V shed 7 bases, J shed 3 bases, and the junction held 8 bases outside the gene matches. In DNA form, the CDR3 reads TGTGCCAGCACGAGGGCTAGCGGGAGGAGTGGGGCCAACGTCCTGACTTTC. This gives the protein CASTRASGRSGANVLTF.

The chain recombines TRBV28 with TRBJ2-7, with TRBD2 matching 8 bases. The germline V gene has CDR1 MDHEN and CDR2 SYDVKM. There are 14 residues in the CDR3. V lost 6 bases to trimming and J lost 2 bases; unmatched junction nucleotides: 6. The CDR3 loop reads CASRESGRAYEQYF. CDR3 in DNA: TGTGCCAGCAGGGAAAGCGGGAGAGCCTACGAGCAGTACTTC.

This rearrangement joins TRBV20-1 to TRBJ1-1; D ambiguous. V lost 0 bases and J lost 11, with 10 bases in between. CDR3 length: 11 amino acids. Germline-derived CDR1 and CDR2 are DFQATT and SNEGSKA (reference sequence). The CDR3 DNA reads TGCAGTGCTAGAGATGTTCAACTGGCTTTCTTT. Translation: CSARDVQLAFF.

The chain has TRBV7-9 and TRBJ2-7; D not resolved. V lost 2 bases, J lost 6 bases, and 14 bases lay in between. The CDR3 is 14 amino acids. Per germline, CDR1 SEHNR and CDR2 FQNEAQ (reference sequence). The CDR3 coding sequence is TGTGCCAGCAGCTTACGGGTTAATACGGGCGAGCAGTACTTC. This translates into CASSLRVNTGEQYF.

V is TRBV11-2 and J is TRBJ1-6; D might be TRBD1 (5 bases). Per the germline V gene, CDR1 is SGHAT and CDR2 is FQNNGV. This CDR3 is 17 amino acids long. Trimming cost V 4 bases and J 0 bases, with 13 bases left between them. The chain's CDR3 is CASSSLGGISYNSPLHF. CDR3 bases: TGTGCCAGCAGCTCACTCGGGGGAATCTCCTATAATTCACCCCTCCACTTT.

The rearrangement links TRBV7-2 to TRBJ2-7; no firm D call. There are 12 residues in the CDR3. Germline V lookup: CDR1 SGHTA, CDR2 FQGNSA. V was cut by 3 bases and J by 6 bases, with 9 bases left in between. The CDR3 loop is CASSFYRSEQYF. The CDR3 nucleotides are TGTGCCAGCAGCTTCTACCGCTCCGAGCAGTACTTC.

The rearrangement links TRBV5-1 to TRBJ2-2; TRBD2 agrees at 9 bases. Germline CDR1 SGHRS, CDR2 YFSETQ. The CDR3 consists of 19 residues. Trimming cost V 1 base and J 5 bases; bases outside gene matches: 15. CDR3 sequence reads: CASSLSIWTSVSGTGELFF. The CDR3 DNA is TGCGCCAGCAGCTTGAGTATTTGGACTAGCGTAAGTGGGACCGGGGAGCTGTTTTTT.

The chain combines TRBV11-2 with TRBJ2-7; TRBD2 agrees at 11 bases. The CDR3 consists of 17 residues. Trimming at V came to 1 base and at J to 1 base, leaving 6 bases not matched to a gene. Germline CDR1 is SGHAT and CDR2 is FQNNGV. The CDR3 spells CASSLGSGGARSYEQYF. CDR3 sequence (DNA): TGTGCCAGCAGCTTAGGTAGCGGGGGGGCCAGGTCCTACGAGCAGTACTTC.

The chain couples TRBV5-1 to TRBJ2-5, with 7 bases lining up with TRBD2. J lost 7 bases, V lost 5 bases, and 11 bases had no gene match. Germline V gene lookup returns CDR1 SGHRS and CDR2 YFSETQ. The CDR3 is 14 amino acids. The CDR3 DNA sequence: TGCGCCAGCAGTAGTCAAGCGGGGCCCGGGACCCAGTACTTC. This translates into CASSSQAGPGTQYF.